This T cell receptor beta chain was sequenced during a study of tumor and adjacent non-tumor tissue in lung cancer. Whole-study findings and limits: Top 100 clones took a larger repertoire share in normal lung.

RNA was extracted from bulk tissue without any cell sorting. Three rounds of nested PCR, following a modified ARM-PCR protocol, produced the TCRbeta library. TCRdb re-called the multiplex PCR reads with MiXCR, one entry per CDR3 protein. In the table there are around 120,000 distinct CDR3 sequences, about 66% of which are singletons. On this clonotype: Antigen unknown. A single base separates this from a much larger clone, so it may be a read error.

Germline V gives CDR1 DFQATT, CDR2 SNEGSKA (reference sequence). This CDR3 is built from 13 residues. V lost 6 bases, J lost 6 bases, and 11 bases stayed unmatched. This TCR was sampled from a man aged 25-40 years with non-small cell lung cancer. The gene calls are TRBV20-1 and TRBJ2-7, with 7 bases matching TRBD1. Specimen: lung tumor tissue. The DNA of the CDR3 is TGCAGTGCCTCGGACACCGAGGGGGCCGAGCAGTACTTC. Amino acids: CSASDTEGAEQYF.